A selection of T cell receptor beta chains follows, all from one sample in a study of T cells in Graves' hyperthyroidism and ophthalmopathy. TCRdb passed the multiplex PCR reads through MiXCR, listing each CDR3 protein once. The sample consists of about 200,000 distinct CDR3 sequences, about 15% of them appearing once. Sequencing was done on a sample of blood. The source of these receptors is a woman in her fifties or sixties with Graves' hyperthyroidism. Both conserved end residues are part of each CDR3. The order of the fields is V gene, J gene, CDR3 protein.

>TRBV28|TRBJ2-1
CASSFGGTSNEQFF
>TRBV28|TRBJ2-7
CASSLPPGTSEQYF
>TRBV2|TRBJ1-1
CASSDSGVNTEAFF
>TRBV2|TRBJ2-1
CASNFPSSRYNEQFF
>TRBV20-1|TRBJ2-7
CSADDRGIREQYF
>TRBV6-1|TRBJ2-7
CASSTNSGRVSYEQYF
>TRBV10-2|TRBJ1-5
CASSGDSNQPQHF
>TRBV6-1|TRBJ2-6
CASSVQLSSGANVLTF
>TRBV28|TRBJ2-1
CASSVGLAGYEQFF
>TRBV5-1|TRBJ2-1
CASTVDTGSNNEQFF
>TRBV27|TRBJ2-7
CASSFVQTGPGEQYF